This TCR beta chain originates from a study of vaccination and CD4 T cells after COVID-19. Study-wide context: Post-COVID sampling occurred a median around 97 days after diagnosis (range 35 to 161). Overall study findings and caveats: In convalescent patients, a median approximately 83% of post-vaccine SARS-CoV-2-reactive clones appeared only after vaccination.

Sequencing of cultured CD4+ T cell DNA used the Oncomine TCR Beta short-read assay. TCRdb passed the PCR reads through MiXCR, listing each CDR3 protein once. The sample yields 25,000 to 30,000 distinct CDR3 sequences, 50% seen once. Treatment described: approximately 10-day PBMC culture with coronavirus spike peptide pools or control peptides (ViraFEST assay). Following expansion of antigen-specific T cells with peptide pools, ViraFEST then sequenced TCRs. Comment on this clonotype: Its antigen is currently unknown.

V shed 2 bases and J 7 bases; nucleotides not matched to a gene: 6. CDR1 is SNHLY and CDR2 is FYNNEI in the germline V gene. This CDR3 contains 14 residues. This TCR was sampled from a human donor who received a COVID-19 vaccine. This specimen was CD4+ T cells from blood, cultured in vitro, taken before SARS-CoV-2 vaccination. The chain uses TRBV2 and TRBJ1-2; 8 bases match TRBD1. CDR3 protein: CASSESPGGGGYTF. In nucleotides, the CDR3 is TGTGCCAGCAGTGAAAGTCCAGGGGGCGGTGGCTACACCTTC.